Shown below are 22 T cell receptor beta chains from a single sample sequenced in a study of PD-L1 blockade in urothelial cancer. Time point: peripheral blood 6 weeks after treatment start. Profiling relied on immunoSEQ multiplex PCR, and the TCRdb table lists in-frame clones only, not all of them. Here the sample spans 38,000 or so clones, 70% to 90% being singletons. The material sequenced was PBMCs, taken around atezolizumab (anti-PD-L1) treatment. Source of these receptors: a man between 65 and 85 years old with urothelial cancer.

The genes are TRBV11-1 and TRBJ2-7; 10 bases line up with TRBD2. CDR1 is SGHAT, CDR2 FQDESV, per germline (reference sequence). Trimming at V came to 6 bases and at J to 3 bases, leaving 2 bases not matched to a gene. The CDR3 runs 13 residues. The CDR3 region has the DNA TGTGCCAGCAGGAGACTAGCGGGCTACGAGCAGTACTTC. The encoded protein is CASRRLAGYEQYF.

The chain recombines TRBV4-2 with TRBJ2-7, with 13 bases lining up with TRBD2. Germline V CDR1 and CDR2: LGHNA, YNFKEQ. There are 17 residues in the CDR3. Trimming cost V 4 bases and J 3 bases; bases outside gene matches: 9. The CDR3: CASSPRLAGGYDYEQYF. The CDR3 nucleotides are TGTGCCAGCAGCCCCCGACTAGCGGGAGGTTATGACTACGAGCAGTACTTC.

V and J are TRBV7-7 and TRBJ1-6, with 8 bases lining up with TRBD1. The germline V gene has CDR1 SSHAT and CDR2 FNYEAQ (reference sequence). The CDR3 consists of 12 residues. The DNA for the CDR3 is TGTGCGGCGGTGACAGGGGATTCACCCCTCCACTTT. Protein: CAAVTGDSPLHF.

A few counts support this clone. The chain combines TRBV30 with TRBJ1-1; maybe TRBD1 (6 bases). This CDR3 has 12 residues. V was cut by 3 bases and J by 5 bases, with 10 bases left in between. From germline, CDR1 is GTSNPN and CDR2 SVGIG (reference sequence). CDR3 sequence reads: CAWRSTGTEAFF. CDR3 DNA sequence: TGTGCCTGGAGATCTACAGGGACTGAAGCTTTCTTT.

The chain joins TRBV10-1 to TRBJ2-1; D may be TRBD1 (6 bases). This CDR3 has 14 residues. Germline V gene data show CDR1 as WNHNN and CDR2 as SYGVQD (reference sequence). V lost 2 bases and J lost 7, with 12 bases in between. CDR3 nucleotides: TGCGCCAGCAGTGAGAGAACGACAGGTAATGAGCAGTTCTTC. Translation: CASSERTTGNEQFF.

The chain uses TRBV5-4 and TRBJ2-7; D is unclear. V was shortened by 4 bases and J by 3 bases, with 14 bases between the two germline ends. CDR1 SGHNT and CDR2 YYREEE come from the germline V gene (reference sequence). The CDR3 covers 14 residues. Here the CDR3 reads CASSPPPPVYEQYF. The CDR3 bases are TGTGCCAGCAGCCCGCCACCCCCGGTCTACGAGCAGTACTTC. Filled out from reference TRBV5-4 and TRBJ2-7, the complete variable domain reads ETGVTQSPTHLIKTRGQQVTLRCSSQSGHNTVSWYQQALGQGPQFIFQYYREEENGRGNFPPRFSGLQFPNYSSELNVNALELDDSALYLCASSPPPPVYEQYFGPGTRLTVT.

V usage is TRBV28 and J usage is TRBJ2-7, with 12 bases aligning to TRBD2. CDR1 and CDR2 (germline): MDHEN, SYDVKM. V lost 6 bases, J lost 3 bases, and 3 bases stayed unmatched. The CDR3 has 14 residues. The CDR3 DNA follows: TGTGCCAGCAGGTCACTAGCGGGAGGCTACGAGCAGTACTTC. The encoded protein is CASRSLAGGYEQYF.

The chain recombines TRBV5-6 with TRBJ1-2, with TRBD1 as a possible D gene (6 bases). With 2 bases removed from V and 4 bases from J, the gap between germline ends came to 12 bases. The germline gives CDR1 SGHDT, CDR2 YYEEEE. This CDR3 is 14 amino acids long. The CDR3 protein is CASSLGGGGYGYTF. The DNA of the CDR3 is TGTGCCAGCAGCTTAGGAGGGGGGGGCTATGGCTACACCTTC.

This clone was observed a handful of times. The rearrangement links TRBV2 to TRBJ2-1; maybe TRBD1 (6 bases). Germline V CDR1 and CDR2: SNHLY, FYNNEI. Trimming removed 7 bases at V and 8 bases at J, with 18 bases between. This CDR3 comprises 14 residues. This CDR3 is CASIVGQGIDEQFF. The CDR3 nucleotides are TGTGCCAGCATAGTGGGGCAGGGGATCGATGAGCAGTTCTTC.

There are a few counts of this clone. This chain uses TRBV2 with TRBJ1-1; 7 nucleotides line up with TRBD1. This CDR3 is built from 18 residues. The germline V gene has CDR1 SNHLY and CDR2 FYNNEI. V was pared by 1 base and J by 4 bases, with 15 bases of the junction left unmatched. As DNA, the CDR3 is TGTGCCAGCAGTGAAGAACCAGGAGGAGGGGGCTTCGGCACTGAAGCTTTCTTT. It specifies CASSEEPGGGGFGTEAFF. Complete variable domain (other parts from reference TRBV2 and TRBJ1-1): EPEVTQTPSHQVTQMGQEVILRCVPISNHLYFYWYRQILGQKVEFLVSFYNNEISEKSEIFDDQFSVERPDGSNFTLKIRSTKLEDSAMYFCASSEEPGGGGFGTEAFFGQGTRLTVV.

The rearrangement uses TRBV19 and TRBJ1-5, with TRBD1 identical over 8 bases. Per germline, CDR1 LNHDA and CDR2 SQIVND (reference sequence). The J segment lost 4 bases and the V segment lost 5 bases, leaving 10 bases of the junction unmatched. The length of the CDR3 is 16 residues. CDR3 sequence reads: CASSSSGTGENQPQHF. CDR3 DNA sequence: TGTGCCAGTAGTTCGTCCGGGACAGGAGAGAATCAGCCCCAGCATTTT. The entire variable domain, with the rest obtained from reference TRBV19 and TRBJ1-5, is as follows: DGGITQSPKYLFRKEGQNVTLSCEQNLNHDAMYWYRQDPGQGLRLIYYSQIVNDFQKGDIAEGYSVSREKKESFPLTVTSAQKNPTAFYLCASSSSGTGENQPQHFGDGTRLSIL.

This chain uses TRBV19 with TRBJ2-6, with D perhaps TRBD1 (5 bases). The CDR3 is 18 residues long. Trimming stripped 7 bases from V and 0 bases from J, with 19 bases between. Germline V gene lookup returns CDR1 LNHDA and CDR2 SQIVND (reference sequence). DNA for the CDR3: TGTGCCAGTACCGGACACGGATTTGCGCGCTCTGGGGCCAACGTCCTGACTTTC. This gives the protein CASTGHGFARSGANVLTF.

V gene TRBV5-1 combines with J gene TRBJ2-1, with D possibly matching TRBD1 (5 bases). Deletions cut 1 base from V and 8 bases from J, with 16 bases between. The CDR3 loop spans 15 amino acids. Germline V gives CDR1 SGHRS, CDR2 YFSETQ. The CDR3 region has the DNA TGCGCCAGCAGCTTGTTGCAGGGAACTTCCTATGAGCAGTTCTTC. Its translation is CASSLLQGTSYEQFF. Together with reference TRBV5-1 and TRBJ2-1, the CDR3 gives the full variable domain: KAGVTQTPRYLIKTRGQQVTLSCSPISGHRSVSWYQQTPGQGLQFLFEYFSETQRNKGNFPGRFSGRQFSNSRSEMNVSTLELGDSALYLCASSLLQGTSYEQFFGPGTRLTVL.

This rearrangement joins TRBV19 to TRBJ1-5; possible D gene TRBD1, 5 bases. The CDR3 loop spans 13 amino acids. Germline CDR1 is LNHDA and CDR2 is SQIVND (reference sequence). Trimming stripped 9 bases from V and 5 bases from J, with 14 bases between. CDR3 nucleotides: TGTGCCAGCCGCCAGGGAATCTATCAGCCCCAGCATTTT. It is translated as CASRQGIYQPQHF.

This rearrangement joins TRBV6-6 to TRBJ1-5; 7 positions agree with TRBD1. The CDR3 is 15 residues long. J lost 0 bases, V lost 2 bases, and 1 base had no gene match. Germline CDR1 reads MNHNY; CDR2 reads SVGAGI (reference sequence). This CDR3 is CASSYGTDSNQPQHF. The DNA of the CDR3 is TGTGCCAGCAGTTACGGGACAGATAGCAATCAGCCCCAGCATTTT.

This chain joins TRBV28 and TRBJ2-7; D may be TRBD1 (6 bases). The germline gives CDR1 MDHEN, CDR2 SYDVKM. Trimming stripped 3 bases from V and 5 bases from J, with 14 bases between. The CDR3 is 14 residues long. DNA for the CDR3: TGTGCCAGCAGTTTTTTACAGGGTAGCGACGAGCAGTACTTC. This gives the protein CASSFLQGSDEQYF.

This chain joins TRBV2 and TRBJ1-1; D is possibly TRBD1 (6 bases). V lost 8 bases and J lost 3, with 16 bases in between. The CDR3 is made up of 14 amino acids. CDR1 is SNHLY, CDR2 FYNNEI, per germline. The CDR3 spells CASAALGGDTEAFF. The CDR3 region has the DNA TGTGCCAGCGCCGCCTTAGGGGGGGACACTGAAGCTTTCTTT. Full variable domain (remainder filled in from reference TRBV2 and TRBJ1-1): EPEVTQTPSHQVTQMGQEVILRCVPISNHLYFYWYRQILGQKVEFLVSFYNNEISEKSEIFDDQFSVERPDGSNFTLKIRSTKLEDSAMYFCASAALGGDTEAFFGQGTRLTVV.

The chain combines TRBV27 with TRBJ1-4, with TRBD1 matching over 7 bases. The CDR3 sequence is 15 residues long. The germline CDR1 and CDR2 sequences are MNHEY and SMNVEV (reference sequence). Trimming took 5 bases from V and 7 from J; bases not matched to a gene: 10. For the CDR3, the DNA is TGTGCCAGCAGTAGATGGACAGGTTCAGGTGAAAAACTGTTTTTT. Translated, it gives CASSRWTGSGEKLFF.

The chain carries TRBV28 and TRBJ1-1; 8 bases map to TRBD1. CDR1 and CDR2 from the germline V gene are MDHEN and SYDVKM. The V gene end was trimmed by 8 bases and the J gene end by 2 bases; junction bases not matched to a gene: 13. The CDR3 contains 16 residues. CDR3 DNA sequence: TGTGCCAGCCCCCCTGGACAGGGTCTCCCCAACACTGAAGCTTTCTTT. Protein product: CASPPGQGLPNTEAFF.

The J gene is TRBJ2-1, the V gene TRBV7-9; 10 nucleotides agree with TRBD2. J was trimmed by 0 bases and V by 4 bases; bases with no gene match: 12. The CDR3 is 19 amino acids. Germline CDR1 and CDR2: SEHNR and FQNEAQ (reference sequence). The CDR3 bases are TGTGCCAGCAGCTCCCAAAGGCCAGCGGGAGGGGGCTCCTACAATGAGCAGTTCTTC. This encodes CASSSQRPAGGGSYNEQFF.

This chain uses TRBV25-1 with TRBJ2-3; tentatively, D is TRBD1 (5 bases). CDR1 and CDR2 (germline): MGHDK, SYGVNS. The CDR3 totals 13 residues. Deletions cut 3 bases from V and 4 bases from J, with 8 bases between. Here the CDR3 reads CASSEVGPDTQYF. Written as DNA, the CDR3 is TGTGCCAGCAGTGAGGTGGGGCCAGATACGCAGTATTTT.

This clone was seen a handful of times. The chain carries TRBV11-3 and TRBJ2-3, with 9 bases aligning to TRBD1. CDR3 length: 14 amino acids. V gave up 5 bases and J gave up 4 bases; unmatched junction bases: 4. Germline V gene data show CDR1 as SGHNT and CDR2 as YENEEA. The CDR3: CASSPWTGADTQYF. The CDR3 DNA is TGTGCCAGCAGCCCCTGGACAGGGGCAGATACGCAGTATTTT. The whole variable domain, filled in from reference TRBV11-3 and TRBJ2-3, reads EAGVVQSPRYKIIEKKQPVAFWCNPISGHNTLYWYLQNLGQGPELLIRYENEEAVDDSQLPKDRFSAERLKGVDSTLKIQPAELGDSAVYLCASSPWTGADTQYFGPGTRLTVL.